The TCR beta chain described here comes from a study of blood T cell repertoires in COVID-19. Across the study: Samples representing acute and convalescent COVID-19 were sourced from the United States, Italy and Spain. The analysed material was cDNA or gDNA that came from T cells, B-cell-depleted T cells, or PBMCs.

In the source study's methods: The authors estimated nucleated cell counts from reference gene primer amplification. Profiled with immunoSEQ multiplex PCR; TCRdb holds only in-frame clones, not every one. V and J calls and clone size are those listed in that table; D and trimming were worked out from the DNA. The sample includes about 200,000 clones, around 84% of them seen just once. The trim removed 5 bases at V and 4 bases at J, leaving 9 bases unmatched. Per the germline V gene, CDR1 is SNHLY and CDR2 is FYNNEI. This CDR3 region has 15 residues. The sequenced sample consisted of peripheral blood. The V and J genes are TRBV2 and TRBJ2-3, with TRBD1 matching 7 bases. The receptor comes from a human donor in a cohort sampled during active COVID-19. This chain's CDR3 is CASSWHRGNADTQYF. CDR3 in DNA: TGTGCCAGCAGTTGGCACAGGGGAAACGCAGATACGCAGTATTTT.